This T cell receptor beta chain was identified in a study of persistence of HIV-infected CD4 T cells. Sequencing used immunoSEQ version 4 in survey mode. Genomic DNA was diluted to roughly 10 ng/uL, up to about 1 ug per sample. Clones were read by immunoSEQ multiplex PCR, and TCRdb kept only the in-frame ones, dropping some. Among about 20,000 clones listed, roughly 74% were seen once. Per germline, CDR1 LNHNV and CDR2 YYDKDF (reference sequence). CDR3 length: 16 amino acids. The junction had 5 bases not matched to a gene; V was cut back by 0 bases and J by 3 bases. Comments on this clone: Its antigen is unidentified.

The stimulus was lysate of CMV-infected fibroblasts, around 11 ug/mL. Responding CD4+ T cells were sorted by upregulation of both CD40 ligand and CD69. These HIV-1-infected adults initiated suppressive ART in chronic infection. For at least 4 years, plasma HIV-1 RNA was undetectable (<50 copies/mL). CD4+ T cell counts exceeded 400 cells/uL; CMV serology was positive. The V and J genes are TRBV15 and TRBJ1-2, with TRBD1 identical over 9 bases. The TCR sequence derives from an adult man with HIV who was CMV-seropositive. The sample in question was CD4+ T cells sorted from PBMCs after roughly 17-hour stimulation, obtained from a patient who received antiretroviral therapy. CDR3 coding DNA: TGTGCCACCAGCAGAGATGAGACAGGGGGTTACTATGGCTACACCTTC. As protein: CATSRDETGGYYGYTF.